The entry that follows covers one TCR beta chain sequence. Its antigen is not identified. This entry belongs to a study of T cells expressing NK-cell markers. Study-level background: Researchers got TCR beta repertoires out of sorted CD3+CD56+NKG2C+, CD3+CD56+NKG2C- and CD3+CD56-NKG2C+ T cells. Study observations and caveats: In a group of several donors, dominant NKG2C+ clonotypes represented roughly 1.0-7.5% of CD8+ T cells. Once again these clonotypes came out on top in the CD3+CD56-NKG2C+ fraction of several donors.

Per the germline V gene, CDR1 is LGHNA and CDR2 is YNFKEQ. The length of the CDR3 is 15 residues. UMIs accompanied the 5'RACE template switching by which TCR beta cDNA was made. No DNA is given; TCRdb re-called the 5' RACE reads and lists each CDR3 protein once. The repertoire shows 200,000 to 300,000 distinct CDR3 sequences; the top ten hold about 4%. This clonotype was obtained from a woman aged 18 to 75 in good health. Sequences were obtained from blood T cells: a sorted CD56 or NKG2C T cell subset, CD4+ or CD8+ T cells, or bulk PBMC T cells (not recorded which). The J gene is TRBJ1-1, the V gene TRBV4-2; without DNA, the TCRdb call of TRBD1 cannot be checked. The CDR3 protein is CASSQEGAGWGEAFF.